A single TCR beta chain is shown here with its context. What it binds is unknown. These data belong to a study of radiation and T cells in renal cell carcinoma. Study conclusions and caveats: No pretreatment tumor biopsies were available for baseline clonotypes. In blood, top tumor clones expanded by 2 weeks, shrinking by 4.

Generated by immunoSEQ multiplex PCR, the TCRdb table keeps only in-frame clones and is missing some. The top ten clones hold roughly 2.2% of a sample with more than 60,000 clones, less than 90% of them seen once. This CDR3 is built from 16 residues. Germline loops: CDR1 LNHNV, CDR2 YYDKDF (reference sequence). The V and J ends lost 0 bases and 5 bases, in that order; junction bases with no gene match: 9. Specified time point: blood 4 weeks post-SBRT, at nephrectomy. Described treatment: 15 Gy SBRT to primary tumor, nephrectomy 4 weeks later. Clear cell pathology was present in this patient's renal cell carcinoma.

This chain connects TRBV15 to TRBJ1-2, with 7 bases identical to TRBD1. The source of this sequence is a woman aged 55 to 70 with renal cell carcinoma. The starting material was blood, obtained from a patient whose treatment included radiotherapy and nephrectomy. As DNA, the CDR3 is TGTGCCACCAGCAGAGATTCGGAGGGGGCGCGGTATGGCTACACCTTC. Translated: CATSRDSEGARYGYTF.